This T cell receptor beta chain was recovered during a study of T cells after yellow fever vaccination. General observations from the study: Weaker overall, the secondary response nonetheless peaked faster (day 5 versus 15). Shared CD4/CD8 clonotypes were a small share, likely from convergent recombination. Post-booster samples contained most primary-vaccination clones (more than 95% CD4, roughly 88% CD8).

Universal primer sites and UMIs were introduced during 5'RACE template-switching synthesis of TCR cDNA. TCRdb reprocessed the 5' RACE reads via MiXCR and lists one record per CDR3 protein. The table records some 600,000 distinct CDR3 sequences, about a sixth of them present only once. This CDR3 has 16 residues. Germline assignment: CDR1 SGHKS and CDR2 YYEKEE (reference sequence). V gave up 0 bases and J gave up 0 bases, with 9 bases separating them. About this clonotype itself: Its antigen is as yet unknown.

This TCR derives from a man between 18 and 29 years old who received the YFV17D yellow fever vaccine. Material: PBMCs, obtained 4 to 6 days after the first yellow fever vaccination. The V gene is TRBV5-5, the J gene TRBJ2-2; no reliable D call. The CDR3 protein is CASSLAVAANTGELFF. CDR3 DNA: TGTGCCAGCAGCTTGGCGGTGGCGGCGAACACCGGGGAGCTGTTTTTT.